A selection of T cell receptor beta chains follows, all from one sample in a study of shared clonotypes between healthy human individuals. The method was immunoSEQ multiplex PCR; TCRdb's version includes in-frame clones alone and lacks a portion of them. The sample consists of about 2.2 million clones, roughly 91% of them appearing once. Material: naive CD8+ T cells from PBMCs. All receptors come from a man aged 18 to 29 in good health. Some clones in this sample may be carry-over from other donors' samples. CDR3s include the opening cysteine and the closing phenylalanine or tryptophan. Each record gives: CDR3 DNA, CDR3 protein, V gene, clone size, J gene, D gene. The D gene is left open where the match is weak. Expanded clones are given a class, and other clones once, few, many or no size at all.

CDR3nt: TGTGCCAGCAGCCCTGAAAAGGGGTCTTACAATGAGCAGTTCTTC
CDR3aa: CASSPEKGSYNEQFF
v_gene: TRBV11-2
abundance: -
j_gene: TRBJ2-1
d_gene: -

CDR3nt: TGTGCCAGCAGCGGACTAGCGGGCATCTACGAGCAGTACTTC
CDR3aa: CASSGLAGIYEQYF
v_gene: TRBV6-1
abundance: -
j_gene: TRBJ2-7
d_gene: TRBD2

CDR3nt: TGTGCCAGCAGCGGTCCCGGGAGCAATCAGCCCCAGCATTTT
CDR3aa: CASSGPGSNQPQHF
v_gene: TRBV6-5
abundance: once
j_gene: TRBJ1-5
d_gene: -

CDR3nt: TGTGCCAGCAGTTACTCTAGGGGGAACACTGAAGCTTTCTTT
CDR3aa: CASSYSRGNTEAFF
v_gene: TRBV6-5
abundance: few
j_gene: TRBJ1-1
d_gene: -

CDR3nt: TGTGCCAGCAGTCCTACTAGCGGAGGGAGCTCCTACGAGCAGTACTTC
CDR3aa: CASSPTSGGSSYEQYF
v_gene: TRBV2
abundance: -
j_gene: TRBJ2-7
d_gene: TRBD2

CDR3nt: TGTGCCAGCAGCGTAGCCCGGACAGGTTGGGCTGGCTACACCTTC
CDR3aa: CASSVARTGWAGYTF
v_gene: TRBV9
abundance: -
j_gene: TRBJ1-2
d_gene: TRBD1

CDR3nt: TGCAGCGTTGAGGTCGGCCTCTACGAGCAGTACTTC
CDR3aa: CSVEVGLYEQYF
v_gene: TRBV29-1
abundance: -
j_gene: TRBJ2-7
d_gene: -

CDR3nt: TGTGCCAGCAGCCCCAACCTGGTAACGGGAAACTACGAGCAGTACTTC
CDR3aa: CASSPNLVTGNYEQYF
v_gene: TRBV4-2
abundance: -
j_gene: TRBJ2-7
d_gene: -

CDR3nt: TGCAGCGTTGTAGCGGGGCCCTACGAGCAGTACTTC
CDR3aa: CSVVAGPYEQYF
v_gene: TRBV29-1
abundance: -
j_gene: TRBJ2-7
d_gene: TRBD2

CDR3nt: TGTGCCAGCAGTTTAACCGGGTCTCTACTTCAGTACTTC
CDR3aa: CASSLTGSLLQYF
v_gene: TRBV28
abundance: -
j_gene: TRBJ2-4
d_gene: -

CDR3nt: TGTGCCAGCAGTCCCGGGACAGTCAGCACAGATACGCAGTATTTT
CDR3aa: CASSPGTVSTDTQYF
v_gene: TRBV27
abundance: -
j_gene: TRBJ2-3
d_gene: TRBD1

CDR3nt: TGCGCCAGCAGCCAAGGGAACATCGGATTTGGCTACGAGCAGTACTTC
CDR3aa: CASSQGNIGFGYEQYF
v_gene: TRBV4-1
abundance: -
j_gene: TRBJ2-7
d_gene: -

CDR3nt: TGTGCCACCAGCACTCCTAGCGGGAGGGCCTACGAGCAGTACTTC
CDR3aa: CATSTPSGRAYEQYF
v_gene: TRBV15
abundance: -
j_gene: TRBJ2-7
d_gene: TRBD2

CDR3nt: TGTGCCAGCTCGGGAAACACCATATATTTT
CDR3aa: CASSGNTIYF
v_gene: TRBV9
abundance: -
j_gene: TRBJ1-3
d_gene: -

CDR3nt: TGTGCCAGTAGTATCTGGCTGACCCTAAGGAGCAATCAGCCCCAGCATTTT
CDR3aa: CASSIWLTLRSNQPQHF
v_gene: TRBV19
abundance: -
j_gene: TRBJ1-5
d_gene: -

CDR3nt: TGTGCCAGCAGCCCCAGGGGGCGGCTTGACGAGCAGTACTTC
CDR3aa: CASSPRGRLDEQYF
v_gene: TRBV14
abundance: -
j_gene: TRBJ2-7
d_gene: TRBD1

CDR3nt: TGTGCCAGCAGCCCCCGGCAGTACGAGCAGTACTTC
CDR3aa: CASSPRQYEQYF
v_gene: TRBV9
abundance: once
j_gene: TRBJ2-7
d_gene: -

CDR3nt: TGTGCCAGTAGAGCGGGAATAGAATTGTCCGAGCAGTACTTC
CDR3aa: CASRAGIELSEQYF
v_gene: TRBV19
abundance: -
j_gene: TRBJ2-7
d_gene: TRBD2

CDR3nt: TGTGCCATCAGTGAGTCAGGTTATTCGGACAGAAAATTGGTTTATGGCTACACCTTC
CDR3aa: CAISESGYSDRKLVYGYTF
v_gene: TRBV10-3
abundance: -
j_gene: TRBJ1-2
d_gene: -

CDR3nt: TGTGCCAGCAGCCTCATTAGCGGGAGCCCCCACAATGAGCAGTTCTTC
CDR3aa: CASSLISGSPHNEQFF
v_gene: TRBV28
abundance: once
j_gene: TRBJ2-1
d_gene: TRBD2

CDR3nt: TGTGCCAGCATGCAGGGGCTAAACAATGAGCAGTTCTTC
CDR3aa: CASMQGLNNEQFF
v_gene: TRBV28
abundance: -
j_gene: TRBJ2-1
d_gene: -

CDR3nt: TGTGCCAGCAGTCTGGGGCTAGCGGCGCCAGATACGCAGTATTTT
CDR3aa: CASSLGLAAPDTQYF
v_gene: TRBV2
abundance: -
j_gene: TRBJ2-3
d_gene: TRBD2

CDR3nt: TGCGCCAGCAGTCTGACCCTAGACGCAGATACGCAGTATTTT
CDR3aa: CASSLTLDADTQYF
v_gene: TRBV10-2
abundance: -
j_gene: TRBJ2-3
d_gene: -

CDR3nt: TGTGCCAGCAGTTTAAGAGGCGGGAGGATAAACGAGCAGTACTTC
CDR3aa: CASSLRGGRINEQYF
v_gene: TRBV27
abundance: once
j_gene: TRBJ2-7
d_gene: TRBD2

CDR3nt: TGTGCCATCAGTGAAGCCAGGAACGATGCCAACTATGGCTACACCTTC
CDR3aa: CAISEARNDANYGYTF
v_gene: TRBV10-3
abundance: -
j_gene: TRBJ1-2
d_gene: -

CDR3nt: TGTGCCAGCAGCCCGCCGGGACTAGGATACACCGGGGAGCTGTTTTTT
CDR3aa: CASSPPGLGYTGELFF
v_gene: TRBV7-8
abundance: -
j_gene: TRBJ2-2
d_gene: TRBD2

CDR3nt: TGTGCCAGCTCCGGGACAGGGAACAATGAGCAGTTCTTC
CDR3aa: CASSGTGNNEQFF
v_gene: TRBV6-5
abundance: few
j_gene: TRBJ2-1
d_gene: TRBD1

CDR3nt: TGCAGCGCCTTTCTGACAGCTCACACTGAAGCTTTCTTT
CDR3aa: CSAFLTAHTEAFF
v_gene: TRBV29-1
abundance: -
j_gene: TRBJ1-1
d_gene: -

CDR3nt: TGTGCCAGCAGATCAGGGACCTATGGCTACACCTTC
CDR3aa: CASRSGTYGYTF
v_gene: TRBV5-4
abundance: -
j_gene: TRBJ1-2
d_gene: -

CDR3nt: TGTGCCAGCAGCAATAATAGAAGGGAAGGCACAGATACGCAGTATTTT
CDR3aa: CASSNNRREGTDTQYF
v_gene: TRBV9
abundance: -
j_gene: TRBJ2-3
d_gene: -

CDR3nt: TGTGCCAGCAGTGATCGATTGGGGGGGTATGGCTACACCTTC
CDR3aa: CASSDRLGGYGYTF
v_gene: TRBV6-1
abundance: -
j_gene: TRBJ1-2
d_gene: -

CDR3nt: TGTGCCACCAGCAGAGGACTAGCGGGAGGGACAGATACGCAGTATTTT
CDR3aa: CATSRGLAGGTDTQYF
v_gene: TRBV15
abundance: -
j_gene: TRBJ2-3
d_gene: TRBD2

CDR3nt: TGCGCCAGCAGCCAAGATCGACAGGGCTACGAGCAGTACTTC
CDR3aa: CASSQDRQGYEQYF
v_gene: TRBV4-3
abundance: few
j_gene: TRBJ2-7
d_gene: TRBD1

CDR3nt: TGCGCCAGCAGCCACGGGACAGGGTATGAGGACTACAATGAGCAGTTCTTC
CDR3aa: CASSHGTGYEDYNEQFF
v_gene: TRBV4-1
abundance: -
j_gene: TRBJ2-1
d_gene: TRBD1

CDR3nt: TGTGCCAGCAGTTTATACTGGCAGGGGATGGGAGACGAGCAGTACTTC
CDR3aa: CASSLYWQGMGDEQYF
v_gene: TRBV27
abundance: -
j_gene: TRBJ2-7
d_gene: -

CDR3nt: TGTGCCAGCAGGATGGGCCACGAGCAGTACTTC
CDR3aa: CASRMGHEQYF
v_gene: TRBV27
abundance: -
j_gene: TRBJ2-7
d_gene: -

CDR3nt: TGTGCCAGCAGCGCAGGTCGAGGCAATCAGCCCCAGCATTTT
CDR3aa: CASSAGRGNQPQHF
v_gene: TRBV9
abundance: -
j_gene: TRBJ1-5
d_gene: -

CDR3nt: TGTGCCAGCAGCGTAGGGGGGGAGTCTGTTGGTGAGCAGTTCTTC
CDR3aa: CASSVGGESVGEQFF
v_gene: TRBV9
abundance: -
j_gene: TRBJ2-1
d_gene: -

CDR3nt: TGTGCCAGCAGCGTAGAAGGACGTAGCACAGATACGCAGTATTTT
CDR3aa: CASSVEGRSTDTQYF
v_gene: TRBV9
abundance: -
j_gene: TRBJ2-3
d_gene: -

CDR3nt: TGTGCCAGCAGTATACAGGGGAATAGGGGAGAGACCCAGTACTTC
CDR3aa: CASSIQGNRGETQYF
v_gene: TRBV6-5
abundance: -
j_gene: TRBJ2-5
d_gene: TRBD1

CDR3nt: TGTGCCAGCAGTTTAACTAGCGGGAGGTCCCTCACAGATACGCAGTATTTT
CDR3aa: CASSLTSGRSLTDTQYF
v_gene: TRBV28
abundance: -
j_gene: TRBJ2-3
d_gene: TRBD2

CDR3nt: TGTGCCAGCAGTGTGACCCGTCCTAGCGGGAGCCCCTACGAGCAGTACTTC
CDR3aa: CASSVTRPSGSPYEQYF
v_gene: TRBV27
abundance: once
j_gene: TRBJ2-7
d_gene: TRBD2

CDR3nt: TGTGCCAGCAGTCAAAGTGAGGTCGGCAGGCGTTCTAGCACAGATACGCAGTATTTT
CDR3aa: CASSQSEVGRRSSTDTQYF
v_gene: TRBV14
abundance: -
j_gene: TRBJ2-3
d_gene: -

CDR3nt: TGTGCCAGCAGCTCCCTCCGGGACCACTCCTACAATGAGCAGTTCTTC
CDR3aa: CASSSLRDHSYNEQFF
v_gene: TRBV7-8
abundance: -
j_gene: TRBJ2-1
d_gene: -

CDR3nt: TGTGCCAGCAGCTTAGGAGACAGAAACTACGAGCAGTACTTC
CDR3aa: CASSLGDRNYEQYF
v_gene: TRBV13
abundance: -
j_gene: TRBJ2-7
d_gene: -

CDR3nt: TGTGCCAGCAGCGTAGCTCGGGACAGGGGGCTCACCGGGGAGCTGTTTTTT
CDR3aa: CASSVARDRGLTGELFF
v_gene: TRBV9
abundance: -
j_gene: TRBJ2-2
d_gene: TRBD1

CDR3nt: TGTGCCAGCCTGGGGGGGCCCGGGGAGCTGTTTTTT
CDR3aa: CASLGGPGELFF
v_gene: TRBV27
abundance: -
j_gene: TRBJ2-2
d_gene: -

CDR3nt: TGTGCCAGCAGCTCTTCCTTCGGAGCGAACACCGGGGAGCTGTTTTTT
CDR3aa: CASSSSFGANTGELFF
v_gene: TRBV7-8
abundance: -
j_gene: TRBJ2-2
d_gene: -

CDR3nt: TGTGCCAGCAGCCTAGGGGACAGGGGGCAGAGACTGCCAGAAGAGACCCAGTACTTC
CDR3aa: CASSLGDRGQRLPEETQYF
v_gene: TRBV28
abundance: -
j_gene: TRBJ2-5
d_gene: TRBD1

CDR3nt: TGTGCCAGCAGTTCAACCGGGACGGGAGACTACGAGCAGTACTTC
CDR3aa: CASSSTGTGDYEQYF
v_gene: TRBV27
abundance: -
j_gene: TRBJ2-7
d_gene: -

CDR3nt: TGCAGCGTTGAAGATCTTAGCCAGGGTTATATGGGCGAGCAGTACTTC
CDR3aa: CSVEDLSQGYMGEQYF
v_gene: TRBV29-1
abundance: -
j_gene: TRBJ2-7
d_gene: -

CDR3nt: TGTGCCAGCAGTGAAGGTCTAGCGACCTACGAGCAGTACTTC
CDR3aa: CASSEGLATYEQYF
v_gene: TRBV6-1
abundance: -
j_gene: TRBJ2-7
d_gene: -

CDR3nt: TGTGCCATCAGTGAGTCGCGGACAGGTACCAACAATGAGCAGTTCTTC
CDR3aa: CAISESRTGTNNEQFF
v_gene: TRBV10-3
abundance: once
j_gene: TRBJ2-1
d_gene: TRBD1

CDR3nt: TGCAGCGTTTTAACAGGGCTCTCTGAAGCTTTCTTT
CDR3aa: CSVLTGLSEAFF
v_gene: TRBV29-1
abundance: few
j_gene: TRBJ1-1
d_gene: -